The 27 T cell receptor beta chains below come from one sample, sequenced in a study of T cells in women clearing cervical HPV infection. Only in-frame clones appear in the TCRdb table, and some are missing; sequencing was by immunoSEQ multiplex PCR. The sample table includes 15,000 or so clones. The sample taken for sequencing was blood buffy coat. Every receptor here comes from a woman aged 18 to 69 with a cervical HPV16 infection that either progressed to CIN3+ or cleared (not recorded which).

About this clone itself: The junction departs from germline at one end; a sequencing error may be responsible. The sequence runs out 3 residues before the end of the CDR3; the remainder is reconstructed from the germline J gene. The gene calls are TRBV19 and TRBJ2-3; no clear D gene. The CDR3 is made up of 14 amino acids. CDR1 and CDR2 from the germline V gene are LNHDA and SQIVND (reference sequence). The CDR3 loop is CASSKGTSTDTQYF. Incomplete CDR3 DNA: TGTGCCAGCAGTAAGGGTACCAGCACAGATACG.

This clone is deemed large by its frequency. This CDR3 reads CASSEASVRSNTEAFF. CDR3 DNA, as far as it was read: TGTGCCAGCAGTGAAGCGTCGGTACGGTCGAACACTGAA. V and J are TRBV6-1 and TRBJ1-1; D uncertain. From the germline J gene comes the end of the CDR3, since the read stops 3 residues before it. Between the trimmed V and J ends, which lost 0 bases and 1 base, there was a span of 12 bases. The germline gives CDR1 MNHNS, CDR2 SASEGT. This CDR3 contains 16 residues.

Details on this clone: The CDR3 end falls 3 residues outside the read, so it is completed with the germline J gene. The rearrangement links TRBV7-7 to TRBJ2-3, with TRBD1 as a possible D gene (5 bases). The length of the CDR3 is 11 residues. Germline V gene lookup returns CDR1 SSHAT and CDR2 FNYEAQ (reference sequence). The CDR3 here is CAILREETQYF. The covered CDR3 bases are TGTGCCATTCTCAGGGAAGAGACG.

As regards this clone: The read stops 3 residues short of the end of the CDR3; the missing end is completed from the germline J gene. V and J are TRBV29-1 and TRBJ1-1; 9 bases fit TRBD1. Per germline, CDR1 SQVTM and CDR2 ANQGSEA. There are 13 residues in the CDR3. V shed 1 base, J shed 6 bases, and the junction held 3 bases outside the gene matches. CDR3 sequence: CSVEVQGAAEAFF. CDR3 DNA (partial): TGCAGCGTTGAAGTACAGGGGGCCGCTGAA.

As concerns this clone: The missing CDR3 end, 3 residues past where the read stops, is filled in from the germline J gene. V gene TRBV7-2 combines with J gene TRBJ2-1; tentative D call: TRBD1 (6 bases). Germline CDR1 is SGHTA and CDR2 is FQGNSA. Deletions cut 3 bases from V and 7 bases from J, with 10 bases between. The CDR3 loop spans 13 amino acids. The DNA read from the CDR3 is TGTGCCAGCAGCTTTAACAGGGATAATGAG. Its translation: CASSFNRDNE. The whole CDR3 sequence is CASSFNRDNEQFF.

A note on this clone: With the read ending 3 residues before the CDR3 end, the germline J gene is used to fill in that end. The rearrangement links TRBV20-1 to TRBJ1-2; D not resolved. The CDR3 is 16 residues long. Germline lookup yields CDR1 DFQATT and CDR2 SNEGSKA (reference sequence). V was trimmed by 4 bases and J by 1 base, leaving 19 bases between them. The CDR3 loop reads CSATEFEASLNYGYTF. The part of the CDR3 DNA that was read is TGCAGTGCTACCGAGTTTGAGGCCAGTCTTAACTATGGC.

Remarks on this clone: From the germline J gene comes the end of the CDR3, since the read stops 3 residues before it. The chain has TRBV7-7 and TRBJ2-3, with 8 bases that match TRBD2. This CDR3 region has 13 residues. Germline CDR1 is SSHAT and CDR2 is FNYEAQ (reference sequence). The CDR3 reads CASSTGGDETQYF. Partial CDR3 DNA: TGTGCCAGCAGCACCGGGGGGGACGAGACG.

Notes on this clone: The CDR3 end falls 3 residues outside the read, so it is completed with the germline J gene. V gene TRBV7-6 combines with J gene TRBJ1-2, with D maybe TRBD1 (6 bases). CDR1 and CDR2 from the germline V gene are SGHVS and FNYEAQ. The CDR3 contains 14 residues. The CDR3 reads CASSLDRAQDDYTF. CDR3 DNA, as far as it was read: TGTGCCAGCAGCTTAGACAGGGCTCAGGACGAC.

As concerns this clone: The read comes to an end 3 residues before the CDR3 does, leaving the germline J gene to fill in the end. The chain carries TRBV5-6 and TRBJ2-1, with TRBD2 matching 7 bases. Germline V gene lookup returns CDR1 SGHDT and CDR2 YYEEEE. Trimming cost V 4 bases and J 8 bases; bases outside gene matches: 3. The CDR3 is 12 residues long. The CDR3 sequence is CASSPGGYEQFF. CDR3 DNA (partial): TGTGCCAGCAGCCCCGGGGGGTATGAG.

Notes on this clone: Read coverage stops 3 residues before the CDR3 terminus; the germline J gene supplies the remainder. V usage is TRBV7-9 and J usage is TRBJ1-2, with D maybe TRBD1 (5 bases). Germline V lookup: CDR1 SEHNR, CDR2 FQNEAQ (reference sequence). V was clipped by 0 bases and J by 4 bases, with 6 bases between them. There are 13 residues in the CDR3. The CDR3: CASSLAGGYGYTF. CDR3 DNA, as far as it was read: TGTGCCAGCAGCTTAGCCGGGGGCTATGGC.

As to this clone: The sequenced fragment ends 3 residues before the CDR3 boundary, so the rest is inferred from the germline J gene. The chain links TRBV11-2 to TRBJ2-5, with D unresolved. This CDR3 region has 15 residues. Between the trimmed V and J ends, which lost 5 bases and 5 bases, there was a span of 18 bases. In germline, CDR1 is SGHAT, CDR2 FQNNGV. CDR3 DNA (partial): TGTGCCAGCAGCAATGCCGGGTCTTCCGGGGAGACC. Encoded protein: CASSNAGSSGET. The entire CDR3 reads CASSNAGSSGETQYF. Supplemented by reference TRBV11-2 and TRBJ2-5, the full variable domain reads EAGVAQSPRYKIIEKRQSVAFWCNPISGHATLYWYQQILGQGPKLLIQFQNNGVVDDSQLPKDRFSAERLKGVDSTLKIQPAKLEDSAVYLCASSNAGSSGETQYFGPGTRLLVL.

To note about this clone: Read sequence stops 3 residues before the CDR3 end, and the germline J gene provides the missing end. This rearrangement joins TRBV12-3 or TRBV12-4 to TRBJ2-7; TRBD1 matches at 9 bases. With V trimmed by 7 bases and J by 3 bases, 4 bases remained unmatched. There are 13 residues in the CDR3. The sequenced CDR3 bases are TGTGCCAGCAAGGGACAGGGAGTCTACGAG. Its translation: CASKGQGVYE. The complete CDR3 sequence is CASKGQGVYEQYF.

A remark on this clone: The read ends 3 residues early relative to the CDR3; the germline J gene fills the gap. V is TRBV5-1 and J is TRBJ2-2; 7 nucleotides match TRBD1. CDR1 SGHRS and CDR2 YFSETQ come from the germline V gene. With 4 bases clipped from V and 7 bases from J, the junction kept 13 bases outside the gene matches. The CDR3 has 16 residues. CDR3 DNA, as far as it was read: TGCGCCAGCAGCGAAACAGGGGACCCTTTCTTCGGGGAG. It encodes CASSETGDPFFGE. The complete CDR3 reads CASSETGDPFFGELFF.

In regard to this clone: The read terminates 3 residues before the CDR3 end, so the remaining end is supplied by the germline J gene. The chain is built from TRBV18 and TRBJ1-1; D is perhaps TRBD1 (6 bases). The CDR3 sequence is 15 residues long. Germline CDR1 reads KGHSH; CDR2 reads LQKENI. V gave up 3 bases and J gave up 1 base, with 12 bases separating them. This chain's CDR3 is CASSPQQTGNTEAFF. The sequenced part of the CDR3 DNA is TGTGCCAGCTCACCGCAGCAGACAGGGAACACTGAA.

As regards this clone: Relative to the germline gene, one junction end is altered; a read error may explain this. The missing CDR3 end, 3 residues past where the read stops, is filled in from the germline J gene. The sample carries other DNA sequences with the same CDR3. This chain uses TRBV2 with TRBJ1-3; no clear D. Germline V gives CDR1 SNHLY, CDR2 FYNNEI. The CDR3 is 13 amino acids. CDR3 bases read: TGTGCCAGCTTAGAAGGGCCTGGAAACACA. Residues: CASLEGPGNT. The whole CDR3 sequence is CASLEGPGNTIYF.

Comment on this clone: The read halts 3 residues ahead of the CDR3 end, with the missing end drawn from the germline J gene. V gene TRBV5-1 combines with J gene TRBJ1-2, with D maybe TRBD1 (6 bases). In germline, CDR1 is SGHRS, CDR2 YFSETQ. CDR3 length: 13 residues. V was pared by 4 bases and J by 7 bases, with 14 bases between. The chain's CDR3 is CASSEPGHPGYTF. The DNA read from the CDR3 is TGCGCCAGCAGCGAACCGGGACATCCTGGC.

Of note for this clone: The DNA ends 3 residues before the CDR3 does, and the rest of the CDR3 is filled in from the germline J gene. V and J are TRBV30 and TRBJ1-2, with D hard to call. CDR1 is GTSNPN and CDR2 is SVGIG in the germline V gene (reference sequence). V was clipped by 2 bases and J by 6 bases, with 10 bases between them. The CDR3 length is 12 residues. Partial CDR3 DNA: TGTGCCTGGAGTCGACAATTGGATGGC. Translated: CAWSRQLDG. The whole CDR3 is CAWSRQLDGYTF.

In regard to this clone: The missing CDR3 end, 3 residues past where the read stops, is filled in from the germline J gene. This chain connects TRBV2 to TRBJ1-3, with D perhaps matching TRBD1 (5 bases). V was clipped by 4 bases and J by 2 bases, with 9 bases between them. The CDR3 loop spans 14 amino acids. The V gene's germline CDR1 is SNHLY and CDR2 FYNNEI. The covered CDR3 bases are TGTGCCAGCAGTGCATGGGGGGCTGGAAACACC. Its translation: CASSAWGAGNT. From start to end, the CDR3 is CASSAWGAGNTIYF.

With regard to this clone: The read ends 3 residues shy of where the CDR3 ends; the end is completed using the germline J gene. The rearrangement joins TRBV5-6 to TRBJ2-5; TRBD1 is a possible D gene (6 bases). The germline V and J ends were trimmed by 3 bases and 5 bases, with 17 bases remaining between them. Germline V gene lookup returns CDR1 SGHDT and CDR2 YYEEEE. The CDR3 contains 15 residues. The sequenced CDR3 bases are TGTGCCAGCAGCTACGTGGGGGCAGGGGTTGAGACC. This encodes CASSYVGAGVET. The whole CDR3 region reads CASSYVGAGVETQYF.

This clone is classed as medium-sized (0.01 to 0.1%) by frequency. The read finishes 3 residues shy of the CDR3 end, and the germline J gene is used to complete it. The chain combines TRBV19 with TRBJ2-4; no clear D gene. The CDR3 sequence is 15 residues long. The V and J ends lost 1 base and 5 bases respectively, with 12 bases between them. The germline gives CDR1 LNHDA, CDR2 SQIVND (reference sequence). Partial CDR3 DNA: TGTGCCAGTAGTATAGGATCGGGTGGCGAAAACATT. It translates to CASSIGSGGENI. The whole CDR3 protein reads CASSIGSGGENIQYF.

To note about this clone: The read is 3 residues too short to cover the CDR3 end, so that end is filled in from the germline J gene. The chain employs TRBV27 and TRBJ1-4, with a tentative D call TRBD1 (5 bases). Germline values: CDR1 MNHEY, CDR2 SMNVEV (reference sequence). V was cut by 2 bases and J by 7 bases, with 11 bases left in between. This CDR3 has 14 residues. The sequenced part of the CDR3 DNA is TGTGCCAGCAGTTTAACGCGGGGGGGTGAAAAA. Amino acid sequence: CASSLTRGGEK. The CDR3 reads in full as CASSLTRGGEKLFF.

This clone counts as medium-sized by frequency. The sequenced fragment ends 3 residues before the CDR3 boundary, so the rest is inferred from the germline J gene. The V gene is TRBV29-1, the J gene TRBJ2-3; a weak D match, TRBD2 (6 bases). There are 13 residues in the CDR3. The V and J ends lost 4 bases and 2 bases respectively, with 10 bases between them. Germline values: CDR1 SQVTM, CDR2 ANQGSEA. This CDR3 is CSVVAVNTDTQYF. The CDR3 bases that were read are TGCAGCGTTGTAGCGGTAAACACAGATACG.

A remark on this clone: The read stops 3 residues short of the end of the CDR3; the missing end is completed from the germline J gene. V usage is TRBV5-1 and J usage is TRBJ2-3, with D hard to call. The CDR3 is made up of 16 amino acids. Trimming took 0 bases from V and 0 from J, leaving 11 bases between them. The germline V gene has CDR1 SGHRS and CDR2 YFSETQ. CDR3 residues: CASSLDQIASTDTQYF. The part of the CDR3 DNA that was read is TGCGCCAGCAGCTTGGATCAGATTGCTAGCACAGATACG.

With regard to this clone: The CDR3 end falls 3 residues outside the read, so it is completed with the germline J gene. The rearrangement links TRBV6-1 to TRBJ2-4, with TRBD1 matching 7 bases. The CDR3 contains 13 residues. Germline V gene sequence: CDR1 MNHNS, CDR2 SASEGT. The CDR3: CASSEGTAYGQYF. The CDR3 DNA, read in part, is TGTGCCAGCAGTGAGGGGACAGCCTATGGT.

For this clone: The read comes to an end 3 residues before the CDR3 does, leaving the germline J gene to fill in the end. The chain joins TRBV30 to TRBJ2-6; 8 bases agree with TRBD2. The CDR3 spans 17 residues. With 3 bases clipped from V and 2 bases from J, the junction kept 9 bases outside the gene matches. Germline V gives CDR1 GTSNPN, CDR2 SVGIG (reference sequence). Incomplete CDR3 DNA: TGTGCCTGGAGAACCCCCGGGGGGGGGCCTGGGGCCAACGTC. This gives the protein CAWRTPGGGPGANV. The full CDR3 protein is CAWRTPGGGPGANVLTF.

Turning to this clone: The read is 3 residues too short to cover the CDR3 end, so that end is filled in from the germline J gene. Within the sample, other DNA sequences also encode this same CDR3. The V gene is TRBV2, the J gene TRBJ2-7, with D hard to call. V was trimmed by 8 bases and J by 4 bases, leaving 9 bases between them. Germline V gives CDR1 SNHLY, CDR2 FYNNEI. The length of the CDR3 is 11 residues. The CDR3 loop reads CASGAGYEQYF. The CDR3 bases that were read are TGTGCCAGCGGCGCAGGTTACGAG.

Concerning this clone itself: The read ends 3 residues shy of where the CDR3 ends; the end is completed using the germline J gene. This chain uses TRBV7-2 with TRBJ2-3; TRBD1 agrees at 7 bases. The CDR3 extends over 14 amino acids. Germline assignment: CDR1 SGHTA and CDR2 FQGNSA. This CDR3 reads CASRLPGQQETQYF. CDR3 DNA, as far as it was read: TGTGCCAGCAGACTTCCGGGACAGCAAGAGACG.